Following are 23 T cell receptor beta chains from one sample sequenced in a study of blood T cells in healthy people across ages. A sample-barcoded 5' primer and a J-beta primer mix were used in a second PCR of roughly 7 to 12 cycles. TCRdb passed the 5' RACE reads through MiXCR, listing each CDR3 protein once. The sample contains roughly 1,500,000 distinct CDR3 sequences, around 39% of which appear only once. The sequencing sample was made of blood. All receptors derive from a woman between 18 and 29 years old in good health.

This chain joins TRBV7-2 and TRBJ2-7, with TRBD2 matching 8 bases. Germline V CDR1 and CDR2: SGHTA, FQGNSA. This CDR3 is 16 amino acids long. J was trimmed by 0 bases and V by 3 bases; bases with no gene match: 7. In DNA, the CDR3 is TGTGCCAGCAGCTTCCAAGCGGGAGAGCTCTCCTACGAGCAGTACTTC. Translating gives CASSFQAGELSYEQYF.

This clonotype was seen only a few times. V is TRBV28 and J is TRBJ2-5; TRBD1 matches at 8 bases. The J call may be faulty, since TRBJ2-7 better matches the DNA end. Germline V gene lookup returns CDR1 MDHEN and CDR2 SYDVKM. The CDR3 loop spans 16 amino acids. The CDR3: CASSPSSGTGYYEQYF. Here the CDR3 DNA reads TGTGCCAGCAGTCCCTCCTCCGGGACAGGTTACTACGAGCAGTACTTC.

This clonotype has just a few counts. J is TRBJ1-2 and V is TRBV7-2, with D unresolved. Germline V lookup: CDR1 SGHTA, CDR2 FQGNSA. V lost 5 bases, J lost 8 bases, and 21 bases lay in between. This CDR3 comprises 15 residues. The CDR3 loop is CASSRSSAPTGGYTF. CDR3 nucleotides: TGTGCCAGCAGCCGCAGCTCGGCCCCCACGGGCGGCTACACCTTC. The entire variable domain, with the rest obtained from reference TRBV7-2 and TRBJ1-2, is as follows: GAGVSQSPSNKVTEKGKDVELRCDPISGHTALYWYRQSLGQGLEFLIYFQGNSAPDKSGLPSDRFSAERTGGSVSTLTIQRTQQEDSAVYLCASSRSSAPTGGYTFGSGTRLTVV.

The rearrangement uses TRBV30 and TRBJ1-5, with D possibly being TRBD1 (5 bases). The CDR3 runs 13 residues. In germline, CDR1 is GTSNPN, CDR2 SVGIG (reference sequence). V shed 0 bases and J shed 5 bases, with 8 bases lying between them. CDR3 in DNA: TGTGCCTGGAGTGTAACGGGGGATCAGCCCCAGCATTTT. Encoded protein: CAWSVTGDQPQHF.

This clonotype was seen a handful of times. The chain links TRBV4-1 to TRBJ2-5, with TRBD1 identical over 11 bases. V was pared by 3 bases and J by 5 bases, with 11 bases of the junction left unmatched. CDR1 and CDR2 from the germline V gene are MGHRA and YSYEKL. The CDR3 runs 17 residues. The CDR3 DNA follows: TGCGCCAGCAGCCAGGGGACAGGGGGGACTTTTCGGGAGACCCAGTACTTC. Translation: CASSQGTGGTFRETQYF.

The rearrangement uses TRBV5-1 and TRBJ2-3; tentatively, D is TRBD1 or TRBD2 (5 bases each). V lost 7 bases, J lost 5 bases, and 17 bases lay in between. Germline loops: CDR1 SGHRS, CDR2 YFSETQ. CDR3 size: 14 residues. The CDR3 loop is CASVGTPGGDTQYF. The CDR3 nucleotides read TGCGCCAGCGTCGGGACCCCCGGCGGAGATACGCAGTATTTT.

The CDR3 loop is CSAGGTTGDTQYF. CDR3 bases: TGCAGTGCCGGAGGGACTACCGGAGATACGCAGTATTTT. This sequence joins TRBV20-1 and TRBJ2-3, with 7 positions matching TRBD2. The CDR3 is 13 amino acids. The V gene end was trimmed by 6 bases and the J gene end by 5 bases; junction bases not matched to a gene: 8. Per the germline V gene, CDR1 is DFQATT and CDR2 is SNEGSKA (reference sequence).

This chain uses TRBV5-4 with TRBJ2-1; D could derive from TRBD1 or TRBD2 (6 bases each). The CDR3 extends over 16 amino acids. The germline V gene has CDR1 SGHNT and CDR2 YYREEE (reference sequence). Deletions cut 1 base from V and 0 bases from J, with 11 bases between. The CDR3 region has the DNA TGTGCCAGCAGCTTGAGGGGGGACCCCTCCTACAATGAGCAGTTCTTC. This gives the protein CASSLRGDPSYNEQFF.

This clonotype showed up many times. The V gene is TRBV12-3 or TRBV12-4, the J gene TRBJ1-2, with D tentatively TRBD1 (5 bases). Trimming pared 6 bases from V and 0 bases from J, leaving 11 bases between. The CDR3 is 14 amino acids. The CDR3 DNA reads as TGTGCCAGCAGCCAAGACAGATCTAACTATGGCTACACCTTC. It is translated as CASSQDRSNYGYTF.

The chain uses TRBV5-1 and TRBJ2-3, with 9 bases that match TRBD1. The junction had 15 bases not matched to a gene; V was cut back by 4 bases and J by 6 bases. Germline V gene data show CDR1 as SGHRS and CDR2 as YFSETQ. This CDR3 comprises 17 residues. The CDR3 spells CASSPGTGSMFGDTQYF. The CDR3 nucleotides are TGCGCCAGCAGCCCGGGGACAGGGAGCATGTTTGGGGATACGCAGTATTTT.

The rearrangement uses TRBV7-9 and TRBJ1-5, with D tentatively TRBD1 (6 bases). V was clipped by 3 bases and J by 6 bases, with 15 bases between them. This CDR3 has 15 residues. Germline-derived CDR1 and CDR2 are SEHNR and FQNEAQ (reference sequence). In DNA form, the CDR3 reads TGTGCCAGCAGCTTTGGAGGGGGGGCGAGTCAGCCCCAGCATTTT. Protein product: CASSFGGGASQPQHF.

V is TRBV2 and J is TRBJ2-1, with 16 nucleotides matching TRBD2. The germline V gene has CDR1 SNHLY and CDR2 FYNNEI. V shed 8 bases, J shed 9 bases, and the junction held 4 bases outside the gene matches. The CDR3 loop spans 14 amino acids. As DNA, the CDR3 is TGTGCCAGCGAAGGGACTAGCGGGAGGGGTGAGCAGTTCTTC. Translating gives CASEGTSGRGEQFF. The full variable domain, rest sourced from reference TRBV2 and TRBJ2-1, is EPEVTQTPSHQVTQMGQEVILRCVPISNHLYFYWYRQILGQKVEFLVSFYNNEISEKSEIFDDQFSVERPDGSNFTLKIRSTKLEDSAMYFCASEGTSGRGEQFFGPGTRLTVL.

The chain couples TRBV10-3 to TRBJ2-7, with D perhaps assigned TRBD1 or TRBD2 (6 bases each). V shed 2 bases and J shed 5 bases, with 16 bases lying between them. The CDR3 totals 15 residues. Germline values: CDR1 ENHRY, CDR2 SYGVKD. The CDR3 coding sequence is TGTGCCATCAGTGAGGGGTTCGGAGGGGGGCACGAGCAGTACTTC. Translation: CAISEGFGGGHEQYF.

The V gene is TRBV5-4, the J gene TRBJ2-7; TRBD1 matches 7 bases. This CDR3 comprises 15 residues. Germline V gene sequence: CDR1 SGHNT, CDR2 YYREEE (reference sequence). Trimming cost V 4 bases and J 3 bases; bases outside gene matches: 10. The chain's CDR3 is CASSLPRDSLYEQYF. CDR3 nucleotides: TGTGCCAGCAGCCTCCCCCGGGACAGTCTCTACGAGCAGTACTTC.

This clonotype has more than one count but fewer than ten. The rearrangement links TRBV5-1 to TRBJ2-3; D unresolved. Germline-derived CDR1 and CDR2 are SGHRS and YFSETQ. CDR3 length: 13 residues. V lost 5 bases, J lost 1 base, and 8 bases lay in between. CDR3 loop: CASRSVGTDTQYF. CDR3 coding DNA: TGCGCCAGCAGATCGGTCGGCACAGATACGCAGTATTTT.

The rearrangement links TRBV29-1 to TRBJ2-5; D possibly corresponds to TRBD1 (6 bases). V lost 4 bases and J lost 3, with 9 bases in between. Germline V gene lookup returns CDR1 SQVTM and CDR2 ANQGSEA. The CDR3 has 12 amino acids. CDR3 in amino acids: CSVGQEEETQYF. The CDR3 coding sequence is TGCAGCGTTGGACAGGAGGAAGAGACCCAGTACTTC.

This clonotype turned up a few times. CDR3 sequence reads: CSARGHSGRTDTQYF. Written as DNA, the CDR3 is TGCAGTGCTAGAGGCCATAGCGGTCGCACAGATACGCAGTATTTT. The chain carries TRBV20-1 and TRBJ2-3, with D possibly matching TRBD2 (6 bases). Germline V lookup: CDR1 DFQATT, CDR2 SNEGSKA (reference sequence). Between the trimmed V and J ends, which lost 1 base and 1 base, there was a span of 12 bases. The CDR3 contains 15 residues.

The chain recombines TRBV20-1 with TRBJ2-1, with 13 bases lining up with TRBD2. With V trimmed by 0 bases and J by 9 bases, 5 bases remained unmatched. Per germline, CDR1 DFQATT and CDR2 SNEGSKA (reference sequence). CDR3 length equals 15 residues. Written as DNA, the CDR3 is TGCAGTGCTAGAGAACTAGCGGGGGGGCTTGGTGAGCAGTTCTTC. It is translated as CSARELAGGLGEQFF.

V is TRBV12-5 and J is TRBJ2-1; no clear D gene. CDR3 length: 14 amino acids. The germline gives CDR1 LGHNT, CDR2 FRNRAP. The germline V and J ends were trimmed by 3 bases and 1 base, with 7 bases remaining between them. Here the CDR3 reads CASGFGGSYNEQFF. CDR3 coding DNA: TGTGCTAGTGGTTTTGGTGGATCCTACAATGAGCAGTTCTTC.

The chain uses TRBV25-1 and TRBJ2-1, with 12 bases lining up with TRBD2. The end of the DNA aligns better with TRBJ2-7, so the J call may be wrong. The CDR3 runs 19 residues. Germline assignment: CDR1 MGHDK and CDR2 SYGVNS. CDR3 region: CASSLRTSGANGAYNEQYF. CDR3 DNA: TGTGCCAGCAGTCTGAGGACTAGCGGGGCTAATGGCGCCTACAATGAGCAGTACTTC.

The chain has TRBV7-6 and TRBJ2-3; D call uncertain. CDR1 and CDR2 from the germline V gene are SGHVS and FNYEAQ. This CDR3 comprises 14 residues. Between the trimmed V and J ends, which lost 5 bases and 0 bases, there was a span of 9 bases. CDR3 DNA sequence: TGTGCCAGCAGCGCCGGCAGTAGCACAGATACGCAGTATTTT. This gives the protein CASSAGSSTDTQYF.

CDR3 in amino acids: CASSDREGAYEQYF. CDR3 nucleotides: TGTGCCAGCAGTGATCGGGAGGGGGCCTACGAGCAGTACTTC. The chain carries TRBV6-6 and TRBJ2-7; 8 bases fit TRBD2. V shed 5 bases, J shed 2 bases, and the junction held 5 bases outside the gene matches. CDR1 is MNHNY, CDR2 SVGAGI, per germline (reference sequence). The CDR3 sequence is 14 residues long.

This clonotype has a handful of counts. This sequence joins TRBV7-3 and TRBJ2-3, with a tentative D call TRBD2 (5 bases). The CDR3 contains 14 residues. Per the germline V gene, CDR1 is SGHTA and CDR2 is FQGTGA. V lost 5 bases, J lost 4 bases, and 13 bases lay in between. The CDR3, as DNA: TGTGCCAGCAGCCCTACTAGAGGAGCAGATACGCAGTATTTT. The encoded protein is CASSPTRGADTQYF. The full variable domain, rest sourced from reference TRBV7-3 and TRBJ2-3, is GAGVSQTPSNKVTEKGKYVELRCDPISGHTALYWYRQSLGQGPEFLIYFQGTGAADDSGLPNDRFFAVRPEGSVSTLKIQRTERGDSAVYLCASSPTRGADTQYFGPGTRLTVL.